Listed below are T cell receptor beta chains from one sample, sequenced in a study of OX40 agonist ivuxolimab in advanced cancers. The protocol was immunoSEQ multiplex PCR, while the TCRdb copy is restricted to in-frame clones and leaves out a portion. The sample yields 70,000 to 90,000 clones, 90% seen once. The material sequenced was CD4+ or CD8+ T cells sorted from blood, taken in a trial of the OX40 agonist ivuxolimab. The receptors here all came from an adult with an advanced solid tumor such as melanoma, head and neck, liver or kidney cancer. The CDR3 runs from the conserved cysteine through the conserved F or W. The D gene is left open where the match is weak. Clone size appears in some rows only: once, few, many, or a class for an expanded clone.

.	.	TRBV15	15	TRBJ1-4	TGTGCCACCAGCAGAGGGGGTATGGCTAATGAAAAACTGTTTTTT	CATSRGGMANEKLFF
.	TRBD2	TRBV7-2	13	TRBJ2-1	TGTGCCAGCAGCGATACTAGCGGGACCCTTCAGTTCTTC	CASSDTSGTLQFF
.	.	TRBV5-4	15	TRBJ2-1	TGTGCCAGCAGCAGGACAGCGACCGAGTACAATGAGCAGTTCTTC	CASSRTATEYNEQFF
.	.	TRBV7-2	15	TRBJ2-3	TGTGCCAGCAGCGAGGACTGGGCGCACACAGATACGCAGTATTTT	CASSEDWAHTDTQYF
.	.	TRBV5-1	13	TRBJ1-1	TGCGCCAGCAGCACGACACCTAACACTGAAGCTTTCTTT	CASSTTPNTEAFF
.	TRBD1	TRBV4-2	14	TRBJ2-5	TGTGCCAGCAGCCCAGGGACAGGTGGGGAGACCCAGTACTTC	CASSPGTGGETQYF
few	.	TRBV29-1	10	TRBJ1-2	TGCAGCGTACAGGGCGGTGGCTACACCTTC	CSVQGGGYTF
.	.	TRBV14	14	TRBJ1-1	TGTGCCAGCAGCCTCTTCGACGGAAACACTGAAGCTTTCTTT	CASSLFDGNTEAFF
.	.	TRBV5-1	14	TRBJ1-1	TGCGCCAGCAGCTTGACAGGGAGTAACACTGAAGCTTTCTTT	CASSLTGSNTEAFF
.	.	TRBV5-1	14	TRBJ2-2	TGCGCCAGCACTCCAACCACGAACACCGGGGAGCTGTTTTTT	CASTPTTNTGELFF